This T cell receptor (beta chain) is drawn from a study of T cells after yellow fever vaccination. Whole-study results and caveats: FACS-sorted repertoires might harbor abundant contaminating clonotypes from the bulk population.

This clonotype showed up just a few times. Its antigen is not identified. One entry per CDR3 protein results from TCRdb running MiXCR on the 5' RACE reads. There are 500,000 to 700,000 distinct CDR3 sequences in the sample; about a fifth occur only once, and roughly an eighth lies in the top ten. CDR3 size: 16 residues. Looked up from germline, CDR1 is MNHEY and CDR2 is SMNVEV (reference sequence). V was shortened by 3 bases and J by 1 base, with 14 bases between the two germline ends. This chain uses TRBV27 with TRBJ2-3; tentatively, D is TRBD1 or TRBD2 (5 bases each). This clonotype was sampled from a man under 40 who received the YFV17D yellow fever vaccine. Sequencing was performed on PBMCs, taken 15 days after the yellow fever booster vaccination. The CDR3 is CASSFDRRDGTDTQYF. The CDR3 nucleotides read TGTGCCAGCAGTTTTGACCGCAGGGACGGCACAGATACGCAGTATTTT.